Listed below are T cell receptor beta chains from one sample, sequenced in a study of blood T cell repertoires in COVID-19. The assay was immunoSEQ multiplex PCR, and TCRdb's table has in-frame clones only and misses some. The top ten clones hold roughly 2.1% of a sample with 100,000 to 150,000 clones, around 87% of them seen once. The sequenced sample was peripheral blood. These TCRs come from a man aged 65 to 85 with active COVID-19. Each CDR3 is given with its conserved first and last residue. Each record gives: D gene, clone size, J gene, V gene, CDR3 protein, CDR3 DNA. The D gene is left open where the match is weak. Clone size appears in some rows only: once, few, many, or a class for an expanded clone.

>-|-|TRBJ2-3|TRBV21-1
CASSKGRTDREGTDTQYF
TGTGCCAGCAGCAAAGGACGGACCGATCGGGAGGGCACAGATACGCAGTATTTT
>TRBD1|many|TRBJ1-4|TRBV28
CASSRRQGAQKLFF
TGTGCCAGCAGTCGACGACAGGGTGCGCAAAAACTGTTTTTT
>TRBD2|-|TRBJ2-3|TRBV30
CAWSVGSGTTDTQYF
TGTGCCTGGAGTGTAGGTAGCGGGACCACAGATACGCAGTATTTT
>-|-|TRBJ2-7|TRBV11-2
CASSLVGGTYEQYF
TGTGCCAGCAGCTTAGTAGGCGGTACCTACGAGCAGTACTTC
>-|-|TRBJ1-6|TRBV13
CASSLAGYSPLHF
TGTGCCAGCAGCTTAGCCGGGTACTCACCCCTCCACTTT
>-|-|TRBJ2-1|TRBV9
CASSPQGGAYNEQFF
TGTGCCAGCAGCCCCCAGGGGGGTGCCTACAATGAGCAGTTCTTC
>TRBD2|-|TRBJ2-7|TRBV5-1
CASSSWTSGTYEQYF
TGCGCCAGCAGCTCCTGGACTAGCGGGACTTACGAGCAGTACTTC
>-|-|TRBJ1-2|TRBV19
CASSLTGYDYGYTF
TGTGCCAGTAGCCTCACGGGATATGACTATGGCTACACCTTC
>TRBD1|-|TRBJ1-5|TRBV3-1/TRBV3-2
CASSPGQGVNSNQPQHF
TGTGCCAGCAGCCCGGGACAGGGGGTAAATAGCAATCAGCCCCAGCATTTT
>-|-|TRBJ2-2|TRBV12-3/TRBV12-4
CASSFVYTGELFF
TGTGCCAGCAGTTTTGTCTACACCGGGGAGCTGTTTTTT
>TRBD1|-|TRBJ2-3|TRBV2
CASRSRGGADTQYF
TGTGCCAGCAGGAGTAGAGGGGGCGCAGATACGCAGTATTTT
>-|few|TRBJ2-1|TRBV7-2
CASSLEGAAYNEQFF
TGTGCCAGCAGCTTAGAGGGAGCGGCCTACAATGAGCAGTTCTTC
>TRBD2|once|TRBJ2-7|TRBV11-2
CASSSTSGRLEQYF
TGTGCCAGCAGCTCGACTAGCGGGAGACTCGAGCAGTACTTC
>-|-|TRBJ2-3|TRBV24-1
CATCGTETDTQYF
TGTGCCACCTGCGGGACAGAAACAGATACGCAGTATTTT
>TRBD1|once|TRBJ1-5|TRBV6-1
CASSEQGAAGNQPQHF
TGTGCCAGCAGTGAACAGGGGGCTGCGGGCAATCAGCCCCAGCATTTT
>-|-|TRBJ2-7|TRBV18
CASSPLREHEQYF
TGTGCCAGCTCACCACTCCGGGAGCACGAGCAGTACTTC
>TRBD1|-|TRBJ1-5|TRBV24-1
CATSDGQVGNQPQHF
TGTGCCACCAGTGATGGACAGGTTGGCAATCAGCCCCAGCATTTT
>TRBD1|-|TRBJ2-7|TRBV27
CASSLLGGQAGYEQYF
TGTGCCAGCAGCTTACTCGGAGGACAGGCAGGGTACGAGCAGTACTTC
>-|-|TRBJ1-6|TRBV27
CASGITGNSPLHF
TGTGCCAGCGGTATTACGGGGAATTCACCCCTCCACTTT
>TRBD2|-|TRBJ2-7|TRBV5-4
CASSARMAGGPGEQYF
TGTGCCAGCAGCGCCCGCATGGCGGGAGGGCCGGGGGAGCAGTACTTC
>-|-|TRBJ2-5|TRBV5-1
CASSLGRDRETQYF
TGCGCCAGCAGCTTGGGACGGGATAGAGAGACCCAGTACTTC
>TRBD1|-|TRBJ2-5|TRBV11-1
CASSLRGQETQYF
TGTGCCAGCAGCCTCAGGGGGCAGGAGACCCAGTACTTC